The TCR beta chain described here comes from a study of post-analysis software for immune sequencing data. About the research overall: Multiple sclerosis in the patients followed relapsing-remitting, secondary progressive and progressive-relapsing courses. Study conclusions and caveats: Patients with multiple sclerosis recorded significantly lower normalized Chao1 diversity than controls, the study found. Included in a set of five TRBV segments more frequent in patients than controls were TRBV5-6, TRBV5-1 and TRBV20-1. The authors found that F measure strongly co-clustered same-batch samples.

The library was made from cDNA and included unique molecular identifiers. Input of roughly 0.85 to 11 million T cells yielded roughly 530,000 cDNA molecules. One entry per CDR3 protein, called by TCRdb with MiXCR from the PCR reads. The data contain fewer than 700,000 distinct CDR3 sequences, roughly 40% of them singletons. For this clonotype: Its specificity is not known.

The CDR3 contains 12 residues. CDR1 and CDR2 from the germline V gene are LNHDA and SQIVND (reference sequence). The V gene lost 3 bases and the J gene lost 11 bases, with 13 bases spanning the gap. The TCR was taken from a girl aged 10-17 years with multiple sclerosis. The V gene is TRBV19, the J gene TRBJ2-5; tentatively, D is TRBD2 (5 bases). Material: blood. DNA for the CDR3: TGTGCCAGTAGTATTGGGATACTAGAGCAGTACTTC. It yields the protein CASSIGILEQYF.